A single sample gave rise to the 16 T cell receptor beta chains below, sequenced in a study of T cells in Graves' hyperthyroidism and ophthalmopathy. Using RNA transcripts as the source, TCR beta CDR3 regions were amplified. Carried out on the TCR CDR3, a first-round RT-PCR used the HTBI primer set. Using its own MiXCR run on the multiplex PCR reads, TCRdb lists one record per CDR3 protein. This table holds about 480,000 distinct CDR3 sequences, approximately 14% found once. Source material: blood. These receptors originate from a woman aged 18-29 years with Graves' hyperthyroidism.

This clonotype turned up a few times. The chain recombines TRBV19 with TRBJ1-2; 7 nucleotides align to TRBD1. The CDR3 extends over 18 amino acids. Trimming removed 0 bases from V and 2 bases from J; junction bases left unmatched: 12. The germline CDR1 and CDR2 sequences are LNHDA and SQIVND (reference sequence). DNA for the CDR3: TGTGCCAGTAGTATAGAAACCGCCCGGACAGGTGCGAACTATGGCTACACCTTC. Translation: CASSIETARTGANYGYTF.

This rearrangement joins TRBV20-1 to TRBJ1-3, with 7 positions matching TRBD1. The CDR3 sequence is 14 residues long. CDR1 is DFQATT and CDR2 is SNEGSKA in the germline V gene (reference sequence). Trimming at V came to 4 bases and at J to 0 bases, leaving 3 bases not matched to a gene. CDR3 residues: CSAIDRASGNTIYF. In DNA, the CDR3 is TGCAGTGCTATAGACAGGGCCTCTGGAAACACCATATATTTT.

This chain connects TRBV7-2 to TRBJ1-4, with a possible D match to TRBD1 (5 bases). Per the germline V gene, CDR1 is SGHTA and CDR2 is FQGNSA. The V and J ends lost 5 bases and 8 bases respectively, with 15 bases between them. The CDR3 contains 14 residues. The CDR3 coding sequence is TGTGCCAGCAGCCCCCCGGGGTCAGGGGAAAAACTGTTTTTT. Protein product: CASSPPGSGEKLFF. Full variable domain (missing parts from reference TRBV7-2 and TRBJ1-4): GAGVSQSPSNKVTEKGKDVELRCDPISGHTALYWYRQSLGQGLEFLIYFQGNSAPDKSGLPSDRFSAERTGGSVSTLTIQRTQQEDSAVYLCASSPPGSGEKLFFGSGTQLSVL.

This clonotype has ten or more counts. The J gene is TRBJ2-1, the V gene TRBV6-1, with D perhaps matching TRBD1 (6 bases). CDR1 and CDR2 (germline): MNHNS, SASEGT. The CDR3 runs 14 residues. The ends were cut back, 5 bases at V and 6 bases at J, with 14 bases in the middle. In DNA form, the CDR3 reads TGTGCCAGCAGTTCCGCCGGGGACATCAATGAGCAGTTCTTC. This translates into CASSSAGDINEQFF.

This clonotype was detected ten times or more. The rearrangement links TRBV3-1 to TRBJ2-1, with 13 bases that match TRBD2. This CDR3 contains 17 residues. The V segment lost 3 bases and the J segment 1 base; nucleotides outside the gene matches: 3. CDR1 is LGHDT and CDR2 is YNNKEL in the germline V gene (reference sequence). The CDR3 DNA is TGTGCCAGCAGCCACGGACTAGCGGGAGTTTCCTACAATGAGCAGTTCTTC. It specifies CASSHGLAGVSYNEQFF.

This sequence joins TRBV20-1 and TRBJ1-4, with a tentative D call TRBD1 (5 bases). This CDR3 has 13 amino acids. In germline, CDR1 is DFQATT, CDR2 SNEGSKA (reference sequence). Trimming pared 6 bases from V and 4 bases from J, leaving 12 bases between. The CDR3 loop reads CSAPPRDNEKLFF. CDR3 nucleotides: TGCAGTGCCCCCCCCAGGGATAATGAAAAACTGTTTTTT.

The V and J genes are TRBV27 and TRBJ2-7; 9 positions match TRBD1. This CDR3 contains 15 residues. CDR1 and CDR2 (germline): MNHEY, SMNVEV (reference sequence). CDR3 region: CASSSRWTGVSEQYV. In DNA, the CDR3 is TGCGCCAGCAGCTCCCGTTGGACAGGGGTAAGCGAGCAGTACGTC.

In its sample, this clonotype was seen many times. The V and J genes are TRBV27 and TRBJ1-2; D is undetermined. This CDR3 contains 13 residues. Trimming left V 0 bases short and J 6 bases short, with 8 bases between. Per germline, CDR1 MNHEY and CDR2 SMNVEV (reference sequence). The CDR3 loop reads CASSLSQLDGYTF. Here the CDR3 DNA reads TGTGCCAGCAGTTTATCACAGCTCGATGGCTACACCTTC.

The rearrangement joins TRBV20-1 to TRBJ2-5; tentatively, D is TRBD1 (6 bases). Germline values: CDR1 DFQATT, CDR2 SNEGSKA (reference sequence). The V gene lost 4 bases and the J gene lost 4 bases, with 22 bases spanning the gap. The CDR3 sequence is 16 residues long. The CDR3 DNA follows: TGCAGTGCTAAACGATCCAGGCCTACAGGGATAGAGACCCAGTACTTC. Amino acids: CSAKRSRPTGIETQYF.

Only a few counts were recorded for this clonotype. V and J are TRBV7-3 and TRBJ2-5, with TRBD2 identical over 13 bases. This CDR3 contains 16 residues. The ends lost 2 bases at V and 4 bases at J; junction bases unmatched: 4. Germline V gene sequence: CDR1 SGHTA, CDR2 FQGTGA. Here the CDR3 reads CASSLLGLAGAETQYF. The CDR3 DNA is TGTGCCAGCAGCTTATTAGGACTAGCGGGAGCAGAGACCCAGTACTTC.

This clonotype showed up many times. CDR3 residues: CASSPGQGTDTQYF. The CDR3 DNA reads as TGTGCCAGCAGCCCTGGACAGGGGACGGATACGCAGTATTTT. V gene TRBV18 combines with J gene TRBJ2-3; TRBD1 aligns across 9 bases. The CDR3 totals 14 residues. Trimming removed 8 bases from V and 6 bases from J; junction bases left unmatched: 9. Germline CDR1 and CDR2: KGHSH and LQKENI.

This clonotype appeared a few times. V is TRBV5-6 and J is TRBJ1-2, with D unresolved. V gave up 0 bases and J gave up 2 bases, with 14 bases separating them. CDR3 length equals 16 residues. Germline CDR1 is SGHDT and CDR2 is YYEEEE. CDR3 residues: CASSLDLAGPNYGYTF. The CDR3 DNA is TGTGCCAGCAGCTTGGATCTGGCAGGCCCCAACTATGGCTACACCTTC.

This clonotype was counted at least ten times. This chain links TRBV9 with TRBJ2-2; D remains unclear. This CDR3 contains 11 residues. Trimming removed 2 bases from V and 6 bases from J, with 2 bases in between. Germline CDR1 and CDR2: SGDLS and YYNGEE. CDR3 amino acids: CASSVPGELFF. The CDR3 DNA follows: TGTGCCAGCAGCGTGCCCGGGGAGCTGTTTTTT. Full variable domain (remainder filled in from reference TRBV9 and TRBJ2-2): DSGVTQTPKHLITATGQRVTLRCSPRSGDLSVYWYQQSLDQGLQFLIQYYNGEERAKGNILERFSAQQFPDLHSELNLSSLELGDSALYFCASSVPGELFFGEGSRLTVL.

The chain combines TRBV19 with TRBJ1-5; 7 nucleotides align to TRBD1. The trim removed 7 bases at V and 4 bases at J, leaving 1 base unmatched. Germline V gene data show CDR1 as LNHDA and CDR2 as SQIVND (reference sequence). The CDR3 loop spans 12 amino acids. The CDR3: CASKQGNQPQHF. The CDR3 region has the DNA TGTGCCAGTAAACAGGGGAATCAGCCCCAGCATTTT.

This clonotype was found many times. The chain is built from TRBV3-1 and TRBJ1-5, with 10 positions matching TRBD1. Germline CDR1 and CDR2: LGHDT and YNNKEL (reference sequence). After removal of 4 bases from V and 2 bases from J, the junction contained 11 bases not matched to a gene. The CDR3 runs to 18 residues. CDR3 region: CASSPYGDRGVGNQPQHF. The CDR3 DNA follows: TGTGCCAGCAGCCCCTATGGGGACAGGGGTGTCGGCAATCAGCCCCAGCATTTT.

This clonotype was recorded at least ten times. V gene TRBV18 combines with J gene TRBJ2-2, with D hard to call. CDR1 KGHSH and CDR2 LQKENI come from the germline V gene. This CDR3 is 14 amino acids long. Trimming removed 1 base at V and 7 bases at J, with 10 bases between. The CDR3 loop reads CASSPLKDVGELFF. The CDR3 region has the DNA TGTGCCAGCTCACCACTGAAGGATGTCGGGGAGCTGTTTTTT. Complete variable domain (other parts from reference TRBV18 and TRBJ2-2): NAGVMQNPRHLVRRRGQEARLRCSPMKGHSHVYWYRQLPEEGLKFMVYLQKENIIDESGMPKERFSAEFPKEGPSILRIQQVVRGDSAAYFCASSPLKDVGELFFGEGSRLTVL.